One and the same sample provided the 8 T cell receptor beta chains below, sequenced in a study of T cells after posttransplantation cyclophosphamide. Sequenced by immunoSEQ multiplex PCR; TCRdb stores in-frame clones only, minus some. Observed are about 36,000 clones, no singletons, with the top ten taking approximately 1.3%. The sample taken for sequencing was PBMCs. Receptors were obtained from a girl under 18 in good health, CMV-negative, and a related stem cell transplant donor.

The chain combines TRBV7-2 with TRBJ2-1, with 9 bases that match TRBD2. CDR1 is SGHTA and CDR2 is FQGNSA in the germline V gene. The CDR3 totals 14 residues. Germline trimming cut 4 bases from V and 10 bases from J; bases unmatched to any gene: 8. Written as DNA, the CDR3 is TGTGCCAGCAGCTATGGACTAGCGCTCCGGGAGCAGTTCTTC. The encoded protein is CASSYGLALREQFF.

This clone was seen ten or more times. The rearrangement joins TRBV6-5 to TRBJ1-4, with 9 positions matching TRBD1. The germline CDR1 and CDR2 sequences are MNHEY and SVGAGI. This CDR3 is built from 14 residues. The ends lost 5 bases at V and 8 bases at J; junction bases unmatched: 6. This CDR3 reads CASSTGTGREKLFF. For the CDR3, the DNA is TGTGCCAGCAGTACCGGGACAGGGCGAGAAAAACTGTTTTTT.

This clone was counted many times. The rearrangement joins TRBV10-3 to TRBJ1-2; weak D call: TRBD1 (6 bases). The CDR3 sequence is 11 residues long. V lost 6 bases to trimming and J lost 4 bases, with 6 bases between them. Germline CDR1 and CDR2: ENHRY and SYGVKD. The CDR3 bases are TGTGCCATCAGGGACAGCTATGGCTACACCTTC. This translates into CAIRDSYGYTF.

This chain links TRBV28 with TRBJ2-7; tentative D call: TRBD1 (5 bases). Between the trimmed V and J ends, which lost 6 bases and 1 base, there was a span of 13 bases. CDR3 size: 14 residues. Germline V gives CDR1 MDHEN, CDR2 SYDVKM. The CDR3, as DNA: TGTGCCAGCAGCTTAAATACAGGTTCCTACGAGCAGTACTTC. It translates to CASSLNTGSYEQYF.

In this sample, this clone turned up many times. Distinct nucleotide sequences in the sample also encode this CDR3. This chain joins TRBV10-3 and TRBJ2-5, with 7 bases matching TRBD1. The trim removed 3 bases at V and 2 bases at J, leaving 3 bases unmatched. Germline-derived CDR1 and CDR2 are ENHRY and SYGVKD. The CDR3 is 14 residues long. The CDR3: CAISDWDRQETQYF. The CDR3 DNA is TGTGCCATCAGTGACTGGGACAGACAAGAGACCCAGTACTTC.

This chain joins TRBV7-6 and TRBJ2-2; TRBD2 aligns across 7 bases. The CDR3 extends over 16 amino acids. Germline-derived CDR1 and CDR2 are SGHVS and FNYEAQ. V lost 5 bases, J lost 0 bases, and 6 bases stayed unmatched. CDR3 DNA: TGTGCCAGCAGCCGAAGCGGGATACCGAACACCGGGGAGCTGTTTTTT. This encodes CASSRSGIPNTGELFF.

Ten or more counts support this clone. This rearrangement joins TRBV4-2 to TRBJ2-2; TRBD2 aligns across 8 bases. The CDR3 runs 16 residues. V was pared by 0 bases and J by 6 bases, with 6 bases of the junction left unmatched. Germline-derived CDR1 and CDR2 are LGHNA and YNFKEQ. CDR3 bases: TGTGCCAGCAGCCAAGACAGCGGGAGTGGATCCGGGGAGCTGTTTTTT. Translated, it gives CASSQDSGSGSGELFF.

This clone was recorded many times. This chain links TRBV10-1 with TRBJ2-3; TRBD2 might be the D (5 bases). The germline gives CDR1 WNHNN, CDR2 SYGVQD (reference sequence). The CDR3 is 15 residues long. V was clipped by 4 bases and J by 4 bases, with 15 bases between them. Here the CDR3 reads CASSGEAAGADTQYF. The CDR3 DNA sequence: TGCGCCAGCAGTGGGGAAGCGGCGGGTGCAGATACGCAGTATTTT.